This T cell receptor beta chain emerged from a study of T cells in Graves' hyperthyroidism and ophthalmopathy. The length of the CDR3 is 15 residues. CDR1 is SGHRS and CDR2 is YFSETQ in the germline V gene. The V and J ends lost 4 bases and 3 bases respectively, with 16 bases between them. Authors of the study amplified TCR beta CDR3 regions from RNA transcripts. First-round RT-PCR of the TCR CDR3 relied on the HTBI primer set. From the multiplex PCR reads, TCRdb called clonotypes with MiXCR, one entry per CDR3 protein. Among 600,000 to 650,000 distinct CDR3 sequences listed, around 20% were seen once.

V gene TRBV5-1 combines with J gene TRBJ1-2, with D possibly TRBD1 on 5 matching bases. Source material: blood. The receptor's source is a man aged 25 to 40 with Graves' ophthalmopathy. The CDR3: CASSQGDLRDYGYTF. DNA for the CDR3: TGCGCCAGCAGCCAAGGGGATCTTAGAGACTATGGCTACACCTTC.